These 8 T cell receptor beta chains originate from one sample sequenced in a study of blood T cell repertoires in COVID-19. Sequencing used immunoSEQ multiplex PCR; TCRdb keeps in-frame clones, though not all of them. The sample records 130,000 to 150,000 clones, 87% being singletons. The sequencing input was peripheral blood. The source of these receptors is a woman in her fifties or sixties with active or convalescent COVID-19.

The rearrangement joins TRBV7-2 to TRBJ2-7; 7 bases agree with TRBD1. J was trimmed by 11 bases and V by 5 bases; bases with no gene match: 15. The CDR3 extends over 14 amino acids. Per germline, CDR1 SGHTA and CDR2 FQGNSA. The CDR3 region is CASSHRRSDRAKYF. The CDR3 DNA reads TGTGCCAGCAGCCATAGGAGAAGTGACAGGGCAAAGTACTTC.

The CDR3 loop reads CASSPTTRQVGNTEAFF. The CDR3 nucleotides read TGTGCCAGCTCACCCACTACCCGACAGGTGGGGAACACTGAAGCTTTCTTT. The chain carries TRBV18 and TRBJ1-1; TRBD1 is a possible D gene (6 bases). Per the germline V gene, CDR1 is KGHSH and CDR2 is LQKENI. The V and J ends lost 3 bases and 1 base respectively, with 18 bases between them. This CDR3 has 17 amino acids.

V gene TRBV6-4 combines with J gene TRBJ1-5, with D possibly TRBD1 on 6 matching bases. Germline CDR1 and CDR2: MRHNA and SNTAGT. Trimming removed 4 bases at V and 5 bases at J, with 9 bases between. There are 13 residues in the CDR3. CDR3 sequence (DNA): TGTGCCAGCAGTGCAGGGGTATATCAGCCCCAGCATTTT. Its protein is CASSAGVYQPQHF.

This clone occurred a few times. V is TRBV11-2 and J is TRBJ2-3, with 10 bases identical to TRBD1. This CDR3 is 16 amino acids long. J lost 3 bases, V lost 2 bases, and 5 bases had no gene match. From germline, CDR1 is SGHAT and CDR2 FQNNGV. CDR3 region: CASSLRTGGRTDTQYF. In nucleotides, the CDR3 is TGTGCCAGCAGCTTAAGGACAGGGGGAAGGACAGATACGCAGTATTTT.

J is TRBJ1-2 and V is TRBV10-3; D unclear. This CDR3 is built from 15 residues. With 0 bases removed from V and 2 bases from J, the gap between germline ends came to 10 bases. Germline V gene lookup returns CDR1 ENHRY and CDR2 SYGVKD. DNA of the CDR3: TGTGCCATCAGTGAGTCGCTCGGGGAGAACTATGGCTACACCTTC. This translates into CAISESLGENYGYTF.

This chain joins TRBV2 and TRBJ2-1; a possible D gene is TRBD2 (6 bases). This CDR3 region has 15 residues. V lost 2 bases and J 2 bases, leaving 10 bases between the germline ends. CDR1 is SNHLY and CDR2 is FYNNEI in the germline V gene. CDR3 in amino acids: CASSEIGGAYNEQFF. The CDR3 coding sequence is TGTGCCAGCAGTGAAATAGGCGGGGCCTACAATGAGCAGTTCTTC. The complete variable domain, with remaining parts taken from reference TRBV2 and TRBJ2-1, reads EPEVTQTPSHQVTQMGQEVILRCVPISNHLYFYWYRQILGQKVEFLVSFYNNEISEKSEIFDDQFSVERPDGSNFTLKIRSTKLEDSAMYFCASSEIGGAYNEQFFGPGTRLTVL.

This chain joins TRBV7-2 and TRBJ1-1; TRBD1 is a possible D gene (5 bases). This CDR3 spans 14 amino acids. Germline CDR1 SGHTA, CDR2 FQGNSA. Trimming pared 1 base from V and 1 base from J, leaving 7 bases between. Here the CDR3 reads CASSLGRGNTEAFF. The CDR3 bases are TGTGCCAGCAGCTTAGGGAGGGGGAACACTGAAGCTTTCTTT.

The chain combines TRBV2 with TRBJ2-7, with D possibly TRBD1 on 6 matching bases. The CDR3 consists of 15 residues. V dropped 7 bases and J dropped 5 bases, with 21 bases sitting between them. Germline-derived CDR1 and CDR2 are SNHLY and FYNNEI. CDR3 region: CASNRGWQGKDEQYF. CDR3 nucleotides: TGTGCCAGCAATAGGGGATGGCAGGGGAAGGACGAGCAGTACTTC.